A selection of T cell receptor beta chains follows, all from one sample in a study of CD8 T cells in Susac syndrome. TCRdb re-analysed the immunoSEQ multiplex PCR reads in MiXCR, keeping a single row per CDR3 protein. Among around 190,000 distinct CDR3 sequences listed, approximately 94% were seen once. Sequencing was performed on CD4+ T cells from PBMCs. These TCRs come from a human donor in good health. Each CDR3 is given with its conserved first and last residue. The D gene is left open where the match is weak. Clone size is shown for a subset of rows, as once, few, many or a class of expanded clone.

d_gene	j_gene	abundance	v_gene	CDR3aa	CDR3nt
-	TRBJ2-3	-	TRBV15	CATSREAVTDTQYF	TGTGCCACCAGCAGAGAGGCGGTCACAGATACGCAGTATTTT
-	TRBJ2-1	-	TRBV5-1	CASGGGRLYNEQFF	TGCGCCAGCGGAGGGGGCCGGCTATACAATGAGCAGTTCTTC
TRBD1	TRBJ2-7	few	TRBV6-5	CASSSGTGDYEQYF	TGTGCCAGCAGCTCCGGGACAGGGGACTACGAGCAGTACTTC
-	TRBJ1-2	-	TRBV18	CASSPLRGADYGYTF	TGTGCCAGCTCACCCCTACGTGGGGCAGACTATGGCTACACCTTC
-	TRBJ2-1	few	TRBV20-1	CSARPTVHNEQFF	TGCAGTGCTAGACCAACGGTACACAATGAGCAGTTCTTC
-	TRBJ2-3	-	TRBV6-2/TRBV6-3	CASSDDLTDTQYF	TGTGCCAGCAGCGACGACCTCACAGATACGCAGTATTTT
-	TRBJ2-7	-	TRBV23-1	CASTQTGARSSADEQYF	TGCGCCAGCACCCAAACGGGGGCAAGGTCTAGCGCGGACGAGCAGTACTTC
-	TRBJ2-3	-	TRBV30	CAWSSQGRSTDTQYF	TGTGCCTGGAGTTCCCAGGGGAGGAGCACAGATACGCAGTATTTT
TRBD2	TRBJ2-7	-	TRBV2	CASGLSGEAYEQYF	TGTGCCAGCGGGCTTAGCGGGGAGGCCTACGAGCAGTACTTC
TRBD1	TRBJ1-5	-	TRBV2	CASSAWTGSNQPQHF	TGTGCCAGCAGTGCGTGGACAGGGAGCAATCAGCCCCAGCATTTT
-	TRBJ1-2	-	TRBV12-3/TRBV12-4	CASSLARPGGYTF	TGTGCCAGCAGTTTAGCTCGCCCGGGCGGCTACACCTTC
-	TRBJ1-2	-	TRBV18	CASSTRDTFGYTF	TGTGCCAGCTCAACTCGGGACACTTTTGGCTACACCTTC
-	TRBJ1-1	-	TRBV27	CASWGGLNTEAFF	TGTGCCAGCTGGGGGGGGTTGAACACTGAAGCTTTCTTT
-	TRBJ2-7	-	TRBV20-1	CSAQGRARSYEQYF	TGCAGTGCCCAGGGCAGGGCGCGCTCCTACGAGCAGTACTTC
-	TRBJ2-5	-	TRBV28	CASSSPTPQTQYF	TGTGCCAGCAGTTCCCCAACACCTCAGACCCAGTACTTC
-	TRBJ2-7	-	TRBV28	CASGRDAGKEQYF	TGTGCCAGCGGGCGGGACGCGGGTAAGGAGCAGTACTTC
-	TRBJ2-1	-	TRBV27	CASIFLAGPGRQFF	TGTGCCAGTATTTTCCTGGCCGGGCCGGGCCGGCAGTTCTTC
TRBD1	TRBJ1-2	-	TRBV12-3/TRBV12-4	CASSARQGGYGYTF	TGTGCCAGCAGTGCTCGACAGGGAGGGTATGGCTACACCTTC
-	TRBJ1-1	-	TRBV29-1	CSGSIKNTEAFF	TGCAGCGGATCTATAAAGAACACTGAAGCTTTCTTT
-	TRBJ2-7	-	TRBV6-5	CASSYSFSGNYEQYF	TGTGCCAGCAGTTACTCCTTCAGCGGTAACTACGAGCAGTACTTC
-	TRBJ1-1	-	TRBV29-1	CSVQYTEAFF	TGCAGCGTACAATACACTGAAGCTTTCTTT
TRBD2	TRBJ2-7	-	TRBV2	CASSGWREGREQYF	TGTGCCAGCAGTGGTTGGCGGGAGGGCCGGGAGCAGTACTTC
TRBD2	TRBJ2-7	-	TRBV4-2	CASSQAAGVSHEQYF	TGTGCCAGCAGCCAAGCGGCGGGAGTCTCCCACGAGCAGTACTTC
-	TRBJ2-1	-	TRBV20-1	CSAGLVPSYNEQFF	TGCAGTGCCGGGCTGGTCCCCTCCTACAATGAGCAGTTCTTC
TRBD1	TRBJ1-1	-	TRBV4-2	CASSQDRGRTEAFF	TGTGCCAGCAGCCAAGACAGGGGGCGGACTGAAGCTTTCTTT
-	TRBJ1-2	-	TRBV6-2/TRBV6-3	CASSYVGYYGYTF	TGTGCCAGCAGTTACGTCGGATACTATGGCTACACCTTC
TRBD2	TRBJ2-7	-	TRBV6-5	CASSSIAGSVHEQYF	TGTGCCAGCAGTTCGATAGCGGGATCGGTCCACGAGCAGTACTTC
-	TRBJ2-3	-	TRBV3-1	CASSLLLDTQYF	TGTGCCAGCAGCCTTTTGCTGGATACGCAGTATTTT
-	TRBJ2-5	-	TRBV6-6	CASSSPTGAGETQYF	TGTGCCAGCAGCTCACCGACAGGCGCGGGGGAGACCCAGTACTTC
TRBD1	TRBJ2-2	-	TRBV9	CASSLGTGNTGELFF	TGTGCCAGCAGCCTCGGGACAGGGAACACCGGGGAGCTGTTTTTT
TRBD1	TRBJ2-7	-	TRBV28	CASSLTGPSYEQYF	TGTGCCAGCAGTTTGACAGGGCCCTCCTACGAGCAGTACTTC
-	TRBJ1-3	-	TRBV19	CASTLGVGNTIYF	TGTGCCAGTACCCTCGGCGTTGGAAACACCATATATTTT
TRBD1	TRBJ2-1	-	TRBV20-1	CSARLGQSSYNEQFF	TGCAGTGCTAGATTGGGACAGTCCTCCTACAATGAGCAGTTCTTC
-	TRBJ2-3	-	TRBV30	CAWSGQQTQYF	TGTGCCTGGAGTGGTCAGCAAACGCAGTATTTT
TRBD2	TRBJ2-5	-	TRBV7-9	CASSPSLARDEETQYF	TGTGCCAGCAGCCCCTCACTAGCGCGAGATGAAGAGACCCAGTACTTC
-	TRBJ2-7	-	TRBV29-1	CSVEAERNVKGSYEQYF	TGCAGCGTTGAAGCGGAAAGAAACGTGAAGGGGTCCTACGAGCAGTACTTC
-	TRBJ2-7	-	TRBV7-8	CASSVRWAYEQYF	TGTGCCAGCAGCGTCCGTTGGGCCTACGAGCAGTACTTC
-	TRBJ2-2	-	TRBV6-5	CASRSHSPSFGELFF	TGTGCCAGCCGGTCACACAGCCCCTCGTTCGGGGAGCTGTTTTTT
-	TRBJ2-1	once	TRBV29-1	CSATEGNEQFF	TGCAGCGCCACAGAGGGCAATGAGCAGTTCTTC
-	TRBJ1-2	-	TRBV29-1	CSALRVEGNYGYTF	TGCAGCGCTTTAAGGGTTGAGGGTAACTATGGCTACACCTTC
-	TRBJ1-5	-	TRBV30	CAWRKAGALDQPQHF	TGTGCCTGGAGAAAGGCCGGTGCGTTAGATCAGCCCCAGCATTTT
-	TRBJ2-5	-	TRBV6-2/TRBV6-3	CASILTGRGETQYF	TGTGCCAGCATCCTAACTGGACGGGGGGAGACCCAGTACTTC
TRBD1	TRBJ1-1	-	TRBV29-1	CSVVQGAQETEAFF	TGCAGCGTTGTCCAGGGGGCTCAGGAAACTGAAGCTTTCTTT
TRBD2	TRBJ2-4	-	TRBV29-1	CSVGLRRRGDLNIQYF	TGCAGCGTTGGTCTTCGGAGGCGGGGGGATTTGAACATTCAGTACTTC
TRBD2	TRBJ2-7	-	TRBV4-3	CASSPRLADYEQYF	TGCGCCAGCAGCCCTCGACTAGCGGATTACGAGCAGTACTTC
-	TRBJ2-1	-	TRBV27	CASSLWGGRNEQFF	TGTGCCAGCAGTTTATGGGGCGGTCGTAATGAGCAGTTCTTC
-	TRBJ2-7	-	TRBV24-1	CATRGYDYEQYF	TGTGCCACCCGGGGGTACGACTACGAGCAGTACTTC
-	TRBJ2-7	-	TRBV20-1	CSARDWGTRTSYEQYF	TGCAGTGCTAGAGATTGGGGGACCCGAACTTCCTACGAGCAGTACTTC
-	TRBJ2-5	-	TRBV20-1	CSARRDRETQYF	TGCAGTGCTAGGCGGGACAGAGAGACCCAGTACTTC
-	TRBJ2-3	-	TRBV7-2	CASSLVWGAFADTQYF	TGTGCCAGCAGCTTAGTATGGGGGGCGTTCGCAGATACGCAGTATTTT
TRBD1	TRBJ2-1	-	TRBV20-1	CSASRAGTGGNNEQFF	TGCAGTGCTAGTCGCGCCGGGACAGGGGGCAATAATGAGCAGTTCTTC
-	TRBJ2-1	-	TRBV3-1	CASSQPSSYNEQFF	TGTGCCAGCAGCCAACCTAGCTCCTACAATGAGCAGTTCTTC
-	TRBJ1-5	-	TRBV2	CASSVWADQPQHF	TGTGCCAGCAGTGTTTGGGCAGATCAGCCCCAGCATTTT
TRBD2	TRBJ2-1	-	TRBV18	CASSPLASGIGEQFF	TGTGCCAGCTCACCACTTGCTAGCGGGATCGGTGAGCAGTTCTTC